These 21 T cell receptor beta chains came from one sample sequenced in a study of cytomegalovirus exposure and HLA in healthy donors. Both 60 Vbeta primers and 13 Jbeta primers went into the PCR. The table came from immunoSEQ multiplex PCR; TCRdb's copy has only in-frame clones and leaves some out. The table records tens of thousands of clones, about two thirds of them present only once. The sequencing input was PBMCs. Receptors were obtained from a woman in her forties in good health and CMV-seropositive.

The rearrangement uses TRBV12-5 and TRBJ1-1; D uncertain. This CDR3 has 11 residues. Germline V gene sequence: CDR1 LGHNT, CDR2 FRNRAP. The germline V and J ends were trimmed by 5 bases and 10 bases, with 11 bases remaining between them. The CDR3 DNA follows: TGTGCTAGTGGTATCAGAGGGTTAGCTTTCTTT. This translates into CASGIRGLAFF.

This chain links TRBV10-2 with TRBJ2-3, with 9 bases lining up with TRBD2. The V and J ends lost 6 bases and 8 bases, in that order; junction bases with no gene match: 9. The CDR3 is made up of 14 amino acids. The germline V gene encodes CDR1 WSHSY and CDR2 SAAADI. The CDR3 region is CASSTGTSRVTQYF. Written as DNA, the CDR3 is TGCGCCAGCAGCACCGGGACTAGCCGGGTTACGCAGTATTTT.

This clone was picked up a small number of times. J is TRBJ1-5 and V is TRBV19; TRBD1 matches 7 bases. The germline gives CDR1 LNHDA, CDR2 SQIVND (reference sequence). This CDR3 has 14 amino acids. Trimming cost V 3 bases and J 8 bases; bases outside gene matches: 7. The CDR3 here is CASSIEGQFKPQHF. The CDR3 bases are TGTGCCAGTAGTATCGAGGGACAGTTTAAGCCCCAGCATTTT.

V usage is TRBV19 and J usage is TRBJ1-3; D unresolved. The CDR3 spans 14 residues. The V gene's germline CDR1 is LNHDA and CDR2 SQIVND (reference sequence). The V end was cut by 1 base, the J end by 3 bases, with 7 bases between. The DNA of the CDR3 is TGTGCCAGTAGTATAGTCGCAGGTGGAAACACCATATATTTT. This sequence encodes CASSIVAGGNTIYF.

This clone was recorded a few times. The CDR3 DNA reads as TGTGCCAGCAGCAAAGTTTCCACTTACCCCCCCGATCAGAGGGGGGGCTACACCTTC. This translates into CASSKVSTYPPDQRGGYTF. V gene TRBV21-1 combines with J gene TRBJ1-2; TRBD1 is taken as the D call from the table, unchecked against the DNA. TRBV21-1 is a listed pseudogene. The CDR3 consists of 19 residues.

The CDR3 reads CAWGGAGTASYGYTF. CDR3 nucleotides: TGTGCCTGGGGTGGGGCCGGCACGGCTTCCTATGGCTACACCTTC. This sequence joins TRBV30 and TRBJ1-2; a possible D gene is TRBD1 (5 bases). Trimming left V 5 bases short and J 4 bases short, with 20 bases between. There are 15 residues in the CDR3. The germline gives CDR1 GTSNPN, CDR2 SVGIG (reference sequence).

V gene TRBV4-2 combines with J gene TRBJ2-7; TRBD1 matches 7 bases. Germline V gene sequence: CDR1 LGHNA, CDR2 YNFKEQ. The CDR3 consists of 15 residues. J was trimmed by 4 bases and V by 1 base; bases with no gene match: 7. The CDR3 DNA is TGTGCCAGCAGCCAAGTTTTGGGGACAGATTACGAGCAGTACTTC. Its protein product is CASSQVLGTDYEQYF.

In nucleotides, the CDR3 is TGTGCCAGCAGTGCACAGGTGAGCTCCTACAATGAGCAGTTCTTC. It yields the protein CASSAQVSSYNEQFF. V usage is TRBV2 and J usage is TRBJ2-1; tentative D call: TRBD1 (5 bases). Trimming took off 4 bases at V and 0 bases at J, with 10 bases between the two ends. The germline V gene has CDR1 SNHLY and CDR2 FYNNEI. The CDR3 runs to 15 residues.

The chain links TRBV7-2 to TRBJ1-1; D call uncertain. The ends were cut back, 4 bases at V and 8 bases at J, with 11 bases in the middle. CDR1 is SGHTA, CDR2 FQGNSA, per germline. The length of the CDR3 is 12 residues. Here the CDR3 DNA reads TGTGCCAGCAGCTCCACTCGACAAGAAGCTTTCTTT. The encoded protein is CASSSTRQEAFF.

The chain recombines TRBV30 with TRBJ2-5, with D perhaps TRBD1 (6 bases). The CDR3 length is 13 residues. Germline V gives CDR1 GTSNPN, CDR2 SVGIG (reference sequence). V lost 1 base, J lost 13 bases, and 19 bases lay in between. The CDR3 coding sequence is TGTGCCTGGAGTGGGCTTGGGGGCGCGGTCCGGTACTTC. This sequence encodes CAWSGLGGAVRYF.

This clone has only a few counts. The V and J genes are TRBV5-1 and TRBJ2-7; no firm D call. Between the trimmed V and J ends, which lost 5 bases and 0 bases, there was a span of 12 bases. Germline-derived CDR1 and CDR2 are SGHRS and YFSETQ. This CDR3 has 14 residues. The CDR3 coding sequence is TGCGCCAGCAGAACCGACACAGACTCCTACGAGCAGTACTTC. Translation gives CASRTDTDSYEQYF. The variable domain in full, completed from reference TRBV5-1 and TRBJ2-7, reads KAGVTQTPRYLIKTRGQQVTLSCSPISGHRSVSWYQQTPGQGLQFLFEYFSETQRNKGNFPGRFSGRQFSNSRSEMNVSTLELGDSALYLCASRTDTDSYEQYFGPGTRLTVT.

This chain connects TRBV9 to TRBJ2-1; no clear D. Germline CDR1 reads SGDLS; CDR2 reads YYNGEE. The CDR3 length is 14 residues. The V end was cut by 5 bases, the J end by 0 bases, with 9 bases between. The chain's CDR3 is CASRPLSSYNEQFF. As DNA, the CDR3 is TGTGCCAGCAGACCCTTGAGCTCCTACAATGAGCAGTTCTTC.

The chain joins TRBV6-1 to TRBJ2-1; TRBD2 agrees at 14 bases. Germline V CDR1 and CDR2: MNHNS, SASEGT. With 4 bases clipped from V and 5 bases from J, the junction kept 1 base outside the gene matches. The CDR3 sequence is 15 residues long. The CDR3 DNA reads TGTGCCAGCAGTGGACTAGCGGGGGGGAACAATGAGCAGTTCTTC. This codes for CASSGLAGGNNEQFF.

This chain connects TRBV11-2 to TRBJ2-1; 7 bases line up with TRBD1. The CDR3 has 14 amino acids. Germline V CDR1 and CDR2: SGHAT, FQNNGV. The V and J ends lost 4 bases and 5 bases, in that order; junction bases with no gene match: 5. Written as DNA, the CDR3 is TGTGCCAGCAGCTATCAGGGGGTGGACAATGAGCAGTTCTTC. This encodes CASSYQGVDNEQFF.

This chain connects TRBV7-8 to TRBJ1-1, with D maybe TRBD1 (5 bases). The germline V and J ends were trimmed by 4 bases and 1 base, with 10 bases remaining between them. Germline V gene data show CDR1 as SGHVS and CDR2 as FQNEAQ. The CDR3 runs to 14 residues. The CDR3 spells CASSSGGWNTEAFF. CDR3 sequence (DNA): TGTGCCAGCAGCTCCGGGGGATGGAACACTGAAGCTTTCTTT. Variable domain in full (rest from reference TRBV7-8 and TRBJ1-1): GAGVSQSPRYKVAKRGQDVALRCDPISGHVSLFWYQQALGQGPEFLTYFQNEAQLDKSGLPSDRFFAERPEGSVSTLKIQRTQQEDSAVYLCASSSGGWNTEAFFGQGTRLTVV.

This rearrangement joins TRBV6-1 to TRBJ1-5, with TRBD1 matching 7 bases. The CDR3 spans 15 residues. The V gene end was trimmed by 1 base and the J gene end by 12 bases; junction bases not matched to a gene: 12. The germline V gene encodes CDR1 MNHNS and CDR2 SASEGT. The CDR3 protein is CASSEGSVRGLDQHF. The CDR3 coding sequence is TGTGCCAGCAGTGAAGGATCGGTAAGGGGGCTTGACCAGCATTTT.

This chain joins TRBV27 and TRBJ2-5; 7 nucleotides match TRBD1. This CDR3 is 14 amino acids long. Trimming at V came to 4 bases and at J to 7 bases, leaving 9 bases not matched to a gene. The germline CDR1 and CDR2 sequences are MNHEY and SMNVEV (reference sequence). The chain's CDR3 is CASSSAGTAGTQYF. CDR3 nucleotide sequence: TGTGCCAGCAGTTCAGCCGGGACAGCCGGGACCCAGTACTTC.

V is TRBV11-2 and J is TRBJ2-3, with D possibly being TRBD1 (6 bases). The CDR3 covers 15 residues. Looked up from germline, CDR1 is SGHAT and CDR2 is FQNNGV. Trimming cost V 7 bases and J 2 bases, with 16 bases left between them. The CDR3 DNA is TGTGCCAGCATGCTCGGACAGCTTAACACAGATACGCAGTATTTT. It yields the protein CASMLGQLNTDTQYF.

This chain uses TRBV5-1 with TRBJ2-1; D gene unclear. Per germline, CDR1 SGHRS and CDR2 YFSETQ. This CDR3 has 16 amino acids. V was pared by 4 bases and J by 0 bases, with 14 bases between. The CDR3 loop reads CASSPGHTPSYNEQFF. Written as DNA, the CDR3 is TGCGCCAGCAGCCCGGGTCACACACCCTCCTACAATGAGCAGTTCTTC.

This rearrangement joins TRBV7-3 to TRBJ2-5; TRBD2 aligns across 10 bases. Germline V gene lookup returns CDR1 SGHTA and CDR2 FQGTGA. The CDR3 is made up of 14 amino acids. V shed 5 bases, J shed 4 bases, and the junction held 4 bases outside the gene matches. CDR3 in amino acids: CASSLSGGAETQYF. The CDR3 DNA reads TGTGCCAGCAGCCTAAGCGGGGGGGCAGAGACCCAGTACTTC.

The V and J genes are TRBV9 and TRBJ2-7, with D perhaps matching TRBD1 (6 bases). V shed 2 bases and J shed 2 bases, with 14 bases lying between them. The CDR3 totals 15 residues. CDR1 is SGDLS, CDR2 YYNGEE, per germline. The CDR3 is CASSVAGTNTYEQYF. The CDR3 DNA follows: TGTGCCAGCAGCGTCGCCGGGACAAATACCTACGAGCAGTACTTC. Filled out from reference TRBV9 and TRBJ2-7, the complete variable domain reads DSGVTQTPKHLITATGQRVTLRCSPRSGDLSVYWYQQSLDQGLQFLIQYYNGEERAKGNILERFSAQQFPDLHSELNLSSLELGDSALYFCASSVAGTNTYEQYFGPGTRLTVT.